The entry that follows covers one TCR beta chain sequence. It lacks a known antigen. No base quality values were provided; no much bigger clone lies one nucleotide off. The trim is 0 bases for V and 1 base for J, with a gap of 6 bases between the germline ends. The germline V gene encodes CDR1 MNHEY and CDR2 SVGEGT. The CDR3, from cysteine to phenylalanine, totals 14 residues. The sequence is cut down to CDR3 DNA, 42 bases in frame from base 1. The data belong to a study of blood T cell repertoires in COVID-19 (dated by TCRdb to 2019 to 2021). Background for the entire study: The collaborator samples originated in the United States, Italy and Spain and spanned the acute and convalescent phases of COVID-19. Samples were obtained from the ongoing ImmuneRACE study (first 160 participants) and from about 1,300 subjects provided by 6 global collaborators. Sample metadata almost always included a de-identified subject ID, COVID-19 status, age in years and sex. The material from the prospective study consisted of cDNA or gDNA derived from T cells, B-cell-depleted T cells, or PBMCs. HLA class I and class II types, where available, came from metadata supplied by the sample provider rather than from assay-based typing. Subjects who had been exposed to COVID-19, were actively infected with it, or had recovered from it provided the deeply sampled blood TCRbeta repertoires that made up the dataset. The repertoires were made available in a free public database intended to serve as a resource for research on the immune response to SARS-CoV-2.

General findings and caveats noted by the study authors: Clinical and demographic metadata were provided uncurated, with the amount varying by source and participant.

TCRbeta CDR3 regions were amplified from genomic DNA using the immunoSEQ Assay, a bias-controlled multiplex PCR. The original methods were these. The number of nucleated cells in each sample was estimated by amplification of reference gene primers within the assay. To quantify the absolute abundance of each unique TCRbeta CDR3 rearrangement, sequence reads were collapsed and filtered. For each sample, productive Simpson clonality was calculated as the square root of Simpson's diversity index across productive rearrangements. This is the immuneACCESS table as TCRdb keeps it, with only in-frame sequences that have V and J called. A part of the clones is gone; compared with another copy, unresolved V genes explain less than half, and the rest is unexplained. The DNA gave D and trimming, while V, J and clone size come from that table. The sample contains around 300,000 clones, about 85% of them found a single time. 13% of the sample rests with the top ten.

Each collaborating institution followed its own protocols to collect whole blood in K2EDTA tubes. For TCRbeta analysis, collaborators shipped samples as frozen whole blood, isolated PBMCs, or DNA extracted from either of those sample types. The origin of this receptor is a human donor in a cohort sampled during active COVID-19. In this chain, TRBV6-2 or TRBV6-3 is recombined with TRBJ1-1; the D region possibly corresponds to TRBD1 (5 bases align). Sequenced input: peripheral blood. The DNA sequence follows: TGTGCCAGCAGTTACTCGGGGGGGAACACTGAAGCTTTCTTT. The encoded protein is CASSYSGGNTEAFF.